This paragraph covers one TCR beta chain sequence. This clone's antigen is unknown. One end of the junction fails to match germline, which may point to a read error. According to the study, the label for this sample's time point signals: cells obtained before transplantation from donor or recipient. CD3+CD4+ and CD3+CD8+ populations were FACS-sorted from unstimulated pre-transplant donor and recipient cells taken from spleen or lymph nodes. These data are taken from a study of graft-versus-host responses after intestinal transplantation (dated by TCRdb to the early 2020s). Background on the whole study: Recipients received multivisceral, liver-intestinal, or isolated intestinal transplants. Alloreactive clones were identified by sequencing pre-transplant mixed lymphocyte reaction products and comparing these products with unstimulated pre-transplant donor and recipient T cells. Anti-thymocyte globulin induction was given to all recipients, followed by maintenance tacrolimus and steroids for two to three years. After intestinal transplantation, graft-versus-host and host-versus-graft alloreactive T cell clones were followed in the graft, circulation and bone marrow using bulk TCR-beta CDR3 sequencing. The cohort enrolled 24 intestinal transplant recipients, one of whom was a retransplant, and 3 patients without pretransplant specimens were excluded. A peak of at least 4% donor T cells among recipient peripheral blood mononuclear cells was the definition used for donor T cell macrochimerism. Rather than going through the commercial service, samples from three later patients were sequenced in-house on an Illumina MiSeq and processed with MiXCR.

The germline V gene sets CDR1 to SGHAT and CDR2 to FQNNGV. The CDR3 runs 17 amino acids, cysteine and phenylalanine included. The CDR3 DNA has 51 bases and is translated from base 1. The library came from the immunoSEQ multiplex PCR assay. For most patients, genomic DNA was isolated using the Qiagen DNeasy Blood and Tissue Kit and was shipped frozen to Adaptive Biotechnologies for TCR sequencing. For most patients, genomic DNA was subjected to high-throughput TCR-beta CDR3 sequencing by Adaptive Biotechnologies. In the authors' own workflow: TCR sequencing data were retrieved from Adaptive's ImmunoSEQ software for more than 15 patients, whereas a few other patients were processed with MiXCR and VDJtools. CD4 versus CD8 sorting errors were corrected by removing sequences found in both subsets at a frequency ratio below 5:1. CDR3 nucleotide sequences shared by donor and recipient were removed because the origin of these sequences could not be assigned. To count as alloreactive, a clone needed at least 2-fold expansion over unstimulated cells and a minimum CFSE-low frequency of 0.002% (template counts) or 0.001% (read counts). Clones were considered mappable if detected in sequenced pre-transplant spleen, lymph node, or MLR CFSE-low populations of the donor or recipient. The cumulative frequency of alloreactive clones was calculated as a percentage of all sequences, weighted by copy number. TCRdb carries this immuneACCESS record with in-frame sequences only. Its versions omit some clonotypes, under half of them owing to an unresolved V gene in the studies checked, with the rest unexplained. V, J and clone size derive from that table, while D and trimming were established from the DNA sequence. Present in this sample are over 90,000 clones, 90% to 95% of which were seen just once. The ten largest clones take up around 1% of the sample.

Findings and caveats that apply to the study as a whole: Conclusions were limited by the relatively low number and heterogeneity of intestinal transplant patients. GvH clones were found in recipient bone marrow, and some of the GvH clones appeared earlier in ileal mucosa or blood, which is consistent with an intestinal mucosal origin. Early after transplant, peak levels of circulating GvH clones were associated with declines in HvG clones. In the allografts of patients with donor T cell macrochimerism, GvH to HvG T cell clonal ratios were high.

This clonotype originated in a human donor who received an intestinal transplant. The starting material was unstimulated CD8+ T cells sorted from spleen or lymph node cells, obtained before intestinal transplant. The sequence joins TRBV11-2 to TRBJ2-5, with the D gene uncertain. Here is the DNA: TGTGCCAGCAGCTTACCGGCCGGGTTTGGGCGGCAAGGGACCCAGTACTTC. Protein translation: CASSLPAGFGRQGTQYF.